The 21 T cell receptor beta chains presented below share a single source sample, sequenced in a study of early T cells in non-severe SARS-CoV-2 infection. TCRdb ran MiXCR on the 5' RACE reads and lists one entry per CDR3 protein. The sample records roughly 41,000 distinct CDR3 sequences, almost 5.5% being singletons. The material sequenced was whole blood, taken at baseline. All receptors derive from an adult who was a healthcare worker with PCR-confirmed SARS-CoV-2 infection or an uninfected control (not recorded which).

This clonotype was seen many times. The gene calls are TRBV12-3 or TRBV12-4 and TRBJ1-3; D is unresolved. Trimming stripped 3 bases from V and 0 bases from J, with 9 bases between. The CDR3 extends over 15 amino acids. The DNA for the CDR3 is TGTGCCAGCAGTTTTGAACGCCACTCTGGAAACACCATATATTTT. Translated: CASSFERHSGNTIYF.

This clonotype came up many times. A read error may account for a junction end that differs from germline. This chain joins TRBV6-6 and TRBJ2-7, with D possibly TRBD2 on 5 matching bases. This CDR3 contains 13 residues. CDR1 and CDR2 from the germline V gene are MNHNY and SVGAGI (reference sequence). The CDR3 DNA follows: TGTGCCAGCAGTTACTCGGTAGAGAGCGGACCTGACTTC. Amino acid sequence: CASSYSVESGPDF.

In its sample, this clonotype was seen many times. The chain joins TRBV6-1 to TRBJ2-1; TRBD1 matches 9 bases. Per germline, CDR1 MNHNS and CDR2 SASEGT. The CDR3 is 14 amino acids. V shed 5 bases and J 7 bases; nucleotides not matched to a gene: 6. This CDR3 is CASSKGTGWNEQFF. The CDR3 coding sequence is TGTGCCAGCAGTAAGGGGACAGGGTGGAATGAGCAGTTCTTC.

The chain has TRBV20-1 and TRBJ2-5; D possibly corresponds to TRBD2 (5 bases). Trimming removed 3 bases from V and 3 bases from J, with 5 bases in between. This CDR3 has 11 residues. The germline gives CDR1 DFQATT, CDR2 SNEGSKA (reference sequence). Here the CDR3 reads CSARREETQYF. DNA of the CDR3: TGCAGTGCTAGGAGGGAAGAGACCCAGTACTTC.

Ten or more counts support this clonotype. This chain connects TRBV9 to TRBJ1-3; TRBD1 agrees at 7 bases. The CDR3 is 15 residues long. V was pared by 0 bases and J by 4 bases, with 4 bases of the junction left unmatched. Germline V gene data show CDR1 as SGDLS and CDR2 as YYNGEE. The CDR3 coding sequence is TGTGCCAGCAGCGTAGGGGGACAGCCAGGAAACACCATATATTTT. Protein sequence: CASSVGGQPGNTIYF.

This clonotype was counted many times. The chain couples TRBV20-1 to TRBJ2-1; D unresolved. The CDR3 is 13 residues long. Germline V gives CDR1 DFQATT, CDR2 SNEGSKA (reference sequence). The V end lost 5 bases, the J end lost 9 bases, and 17 bases lay between the germline ends. Written as DNA, the CDR3 is TGCAGTGCTTCGTCGTCCCGTACTGGTGAGCAGTTCTTC. It translates to CSASSSRTGEQFF.

The table lists this clonotype with a few counts. This may be a read error: a much more frequent sequence differs by one nucleotide. The CDR3 loop is CASSDGTWNTGELFF. CDR3 bases: TGTGCCAGCAGTGACGGGACATGGAACACCGGGGAGCTGTTTTTT. The chain joins TRBV6-4 to TRBJ2-2; TRBD1 is a possible D gene (6 bases). Trimming stripped 2 bases from V and 1 base from J, with 8 bases between. This CDR3 is built from 15 residues. CDR1 MRHNA and CDR2 SNTAGT come from the germline V gene.

This clonotype was detected a few times. The rearrangement links TRBV29-1 to TRBJ2-5; 9 positions agree with TRBD1. V dropped 6 bases and J dropped 5; count of bases not matched to a gene: 10. CDR1 and CDR2 (germline): SQVTM, ANQGSEA. This CDR3 region has 14 residues. The CDR3 DNA reads as TGCAGCGTACTCCCGGGACAGGGTATGGAGACCCAGTACTTC. This codes for CSVLPGQGMETQYF.

The table lists this clonotype with many counts. The chain links TRBV29-1 to TRBJ2-4, with D tentatively TRBD2 (5 bases). The V gene's germline CDR1 is SQVTM and CDR2 ANQGSEA. This CDR3 contains 12 residues. Trimming removed 4 bases at V and 5 bases at J, with 9 bases between. CDR3 sequence: CSVGNGENIQYF. In DNA form, the CDR3 reads TGCAGCGTTGGGAACGGGGAAAACATTCAGTACTTC.

This clonotype showed up many times. In DNA form, the CDR3 reads TGTGCCAGCAGGGACGACCCGGGACTAGCGGGAGCTACTTCCCAGTTCTTC. Its translation is CASRDDPGLAGATSQFF. V usage is TRBV28 and J usage is TRBJ2-1, with 14 bases aligning to TRBD2. J gave up 13 bases and V 6 bases, and 17 bases lay outside the gene matches. CDR1 is MDHEN and CDR2 is SYDVKM in the germline V gene. This CDR3 has 17 amino acids.

The V and J genes are TRBV5-1 and TRBJ2-7; D gene unclear. The CDR3 has 16 residues. Per germline, CDR1 SGHRS and CDR2 YFSETQ. Trimming removed 6 bases from V and 6 bases from J, with 25 bases in between. The CDR3 sequence is CASNRRSGAEAGEQYF. In DNA form, the CDR3 reads TGCGCCAGCAACCGAAGGTCCGGAGCTGAAGCTGGCGAGCAGTACTTC.

This clonotype was detected many times. The DNA is left out, because the CDR3 cannot be placed on it with certainty; the CDR3 is given as TCRdb lists it. V is TRBV12-3 or TRBV12-4 and J is TRBJ2-3; the table's D call of TRBD1 was not tested on the DNA. The length of the CDR3 is 17 amino acids, counting both ends. CDR3 residues: CASSFFGPGGSTDTQYF.

This clonotype was observed at least ten times. CDR3 DNA: TGTGCCAGCAGCTTAACTGGGGGATCGGATACGCAGTATTTT. It encodes CASSLTGGSDTQYF. This sequence joins TRBV7-3 and TRBJ2-3; D is possibly TRBD1 or TRBD2 (5 bases each). Trimming took off 0 bases at V and 6 bases at J, with 10 bases between the two ends. CDR3 length equals 14 residues. Germline-derived CDR1 and CDR2 are SGHTA and FQGTGA.

This clonotype was found many times. The rearrangement links TRBV18 to TRBJ2-6, with 11 bases fitting TRBD1. Germline V lookup: CDR1 KGHSH, CDR2 LQKENI. This CDR3 spans 21 amino acids. The J segment lost 2 bases and the V segment lost 3 bases, leaving 15 bases of the junction unmatched. The CDR3 DNA follows: TGTGCCAGCTCACCCTCGTACGGATCCGGGACAGGGGGAACTGGGGCCAACGTCCTGACTTTC. It translates to CASSPSYGSGTGGTGANVLTF.

This clonotype came up many times. This chain joins TRBV12-3 or TRBV12-4 and TRBJ1-1, with D perhaps TRBD1 (5 bases). V lost 6 bases and J 1 base, leaving 9 bases between the germline ends. This CDR3 spans 13 amino acids. DNA of the CDR3: TGTGCCAGCAGAGTAGGACAGAACACTGAAGCTTTCTTT. It codes for CASRVGQNTEAFF.

This clonotype came up many times. The CDR3 DNA reads TGTGCCAGCAGTCAAATAGGCGGGCCCAGCTCCTACAATGAGCAGTTCTTC. Protein sequence: CASSQIGGPSSYNEQFF. This rearrangement joins TRBV25-1 to TRBJ2-1; maybe TRBD2 (5 bases). This CDR3 comprises 17 residues. Germline CDR1 and CDR2: MGHDK and SYGVNS. The germline V and J ends were trimmed by 5 bases and 0 bases, with 17 bases remaining between them.

This clonotype was recorded at least ten times. The V call is TRBV10-3, the J call TRBJ2-5; possible D gene TRBD1, 5 bases. This CDR3 is 13 amino acids long. The V end was cut by 5 bases, the J end by 4 bases, with 11 bases between. Germline V gene lookup returns CDR1 ENHRY and CDR2 SYGVKD. DNA for the CDR3: TGTGCCATCAGTACCCAGGGAACAGAGACCCAGTACTTC. Encoded protein: CAISTQGTETQYF.

This clonotype was seen many times. The J gene is TRBJ1-2, the V gene TRBV30, with a weak D call TRBD1 (5 bases). In germline, CDR1 is GTSNPN, CDR2 SVGIG (reference sequence). V gave up 1 base and J gave up 0 bases, with 6 bases separating them. CDR3 length: 13 amino acids. The CDR3 reads CAWSGRANYGYTF. The CDR3 coding sequence is TGTGCCTGGAGTGGCAGGGCTAACTATGGCTACACCTTC. Variable domain in full (rest from reference TRBV30 and TRBJ1-2): SQTIHQWPATLVQPVGSPLSLECTVEGTSNPNLYWYRQAAGRGLQLLFYSVGIGQISSEVPQNLSASRPQDRQFILSSKKLLLSDSGFYLCAWSGRANYGYTFGSGTRLTVV.

This rearrangement joins TRBV9 to TRBJ2-2; D tentatively reads TRBD1 or TRBD2 (5 bases each). Per the germline V gene, CDR1 is SGDLS and CDR2 is YYNGEE. Trimming removed 5 bases from V and 2 bases from J, with 13 bases in between. The CDR3 is 15 amino acids. CDR3 bases: TGTGCCAGCAGGCCGGGACCGGTTAACACCGGGGAGCTGTTTTTT. Its protein is CASRPGPVNTGELFF.

This clonotype was counted between two and nine times. CDR3 region: CASILLKAGPNTGELFF. The DNA for the CDR3 is TGTGCCAGCATCCTCTTAAAGGCGGGTCCGAACACCGGGGAGCTGTTTTTT. V and J are TRBV7-9 and TRBJ2-2, with D maybe TRBD2 (5 bases). CDR1 and CDR2 (germline): SEHNR, FQNEAQ (reference sequence). The CDR3 runs 17 residues. The germline V and J ends were trimmed by 7 bases and 0 bases, with 18 bases remaining between them.

This clonotype was detected ten times or more. This chain joins TRBV6-6 and TRBJ1-1; 7 positions agree with TRBD1. V lost 4 bases, J lost 6 bases, and 11 bases stayed unmatched. Germline V gene sequence: CDR1 MNHNY, CDR2 SVGAGI (reference sequence). CDR3 length: 15 residues. The CDR3 DNA reads TGTGCCAGCAGTTCCCTAGACAGGGAAGGGGCTGAAGCTTTCTTT. Residues: CASSSLDREGAEAFF.